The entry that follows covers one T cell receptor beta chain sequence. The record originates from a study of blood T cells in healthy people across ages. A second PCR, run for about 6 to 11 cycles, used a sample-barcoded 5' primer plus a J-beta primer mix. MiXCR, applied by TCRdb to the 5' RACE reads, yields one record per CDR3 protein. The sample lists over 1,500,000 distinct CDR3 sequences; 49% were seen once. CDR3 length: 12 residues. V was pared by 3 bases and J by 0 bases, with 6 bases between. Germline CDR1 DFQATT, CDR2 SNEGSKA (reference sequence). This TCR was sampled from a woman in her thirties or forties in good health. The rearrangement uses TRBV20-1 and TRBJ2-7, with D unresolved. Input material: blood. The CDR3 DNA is TGCAGTGCTAGTGCCTTCTCCTACGAGCAGTACTTC. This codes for CSASAFSYEQYF.